A selection of T cell receptor beta chains follows, all from one sample in a study of T cell repertoires in cytomegalovirus infection. Using its own MiXCR run on the reads, TCRdb lists one record per CDR3 protein. Of 250,000 or so distinct CDR3 sequences listed, more than 9% were seen once; the top ten hold 1.5% to 2%. Sequenced input: PBMCs. These receptors originate from a human donor in good health (CMV status not recorded). Some clones in this sample may be carry-over from other donors' samples. Each CDR3 is given with its conserved first and last residue. The D gene is left open where the match is weak. Clone size appears in some rows only: once, few, many, or a class for an expanded clone.

J,D,size,V,CDR3,DNA
TRBJ2-3,TRBD1,many,TRBV5-4,CASSWDRRTDTQYF,TGTGCCAGCAGCTGGGACAGACGCACAGATACGCAGTATTTT
TRBJ2-5,TRBD2,many,TRBV7-2,CASSARTSGTETQYF,TGTGCCAGCAGCGCACGGACTAGCGGGACGGAGACCCAGTACTTC
TRBJ1-5,NA,many,TRBV7-2,CASSLGGSSNQPQHF,TGTGCCAGCAGCTTAGGGGGGTCTAGCAATCAGCCCCAGCATTTT
TRBJ1-4,NA,NA,TRBV28,CASCRGPNEKLFF,TGTGCCAGCTGTAGGGGCCCTAATGAAAAACTGTTTTTT
TRBJ2-7,TRBD1,many,TRBV28,CASTTGTGLHEQYF,TGTGCCAGCACCACCGGGACAGGGTTACACGAGCAGTACTTC
TRBJ1-1,TRBD1,many,TRBV7-9,CASSTAGGWTEAFF,TGTGCCAGCAGCACCGCAGGGGGCTGGACTGAAGCTTTCTTT
TRBJ2-3,TRBD2,few,TRBV5-5,CASSTSGSHDTQYF,TGTGCCAGCAGCACTAGCGGGAGTCATGATACGCAGTATTTT
TRBJ1-1,NA,few,TRBV29-1,CSVKGVGTEAFF,TGCAGCGTCAAAGGGGTGGGCACTGAAGCTTTCTTT
TRBJ2-3,TRBD2,many,TRBV28,CASSLELAGGVDTQYF,TGTGCCAGCAGTTTGGAACTAGCGGGAGGTGTAGATACGCAGTATTTT
TRBJ2-1,NA,many,TRBV7-2,CASSPTGDGYNEQFF,TGTGCCAGCAGCCCAACGGGAGATGGTTACAATGAGCAGTTCTTC
TRBJ2-3,NA,many,TRBV28,CASSPPATDTQYF,TGTGCCAGCAGTCCCCCGGCCACAGATACGCAGTATTTT
TRBJ2-7,NA,many,TRBV7-2,CASSPDAQGSIPYEQYF,TGTGCCAGCAGCCCAGACGCACAGGGTTCTATTCCCTACGAGCAGTACTTC
TRBJ1-1,NA,many,TRBV28,CASKANTEAFF,TGTGCCAGCAAGGCGAACACTGAAGCTTTCTTT
TRBJ1-2,NA,many,TRBV12-3/TRBV12-4,CASSSGNYGYTF,TGTGCCAGCAGCTCGGGGAACTATGGCTACACCTTC
TRBJ2-1,TRBD2,NA,TRBV19,CASSIRRTSGIPNEQFF,TGTGCCAGTAGTATACGCAGGACTAGCGGAATACCCAATGAGCAGTTCTTC
TRBJ2-7,TRBD2,NA,TRBV7-9,CASSRGLAGSYYEQYF,TGTGCCAGCAGCCGGGGACTAGCGGGGAGCTACTACGAGCAGTACTTC
TRBJ2-3,NA,few,TRBV7-8,CASTPWIDTQYF,TGTGCCAGCACCCCGTGGATAGATACGCAGTATTTT
TRBJ2-1,NA,NA,TRBV29-1,CSGGAVYNEQFF,TGCAGCGGGGGGGCGGTTTACAATGAGCAGTTCTTC
TRBJ1-1,NA,NA,TRBV5-1,CASSSPGGSGTEAFF,TGCGCCAGCAGCTCCCCCGGGGGCTCAGGAACTGAAGCTTTCTTT
TRBJ2-5,TRBD2,many,TRBV6-1,CASSPSDRLARFQETQYF,TGTGCCAGCAGCCCTTCAGACAGACTAGCGAGATTCCAAGAGACCCAGTACTTC
TRBJ2-6,NA,few,TRBV4-3,CASSQGGSGANVLTF,TGCGCCAGCAGCCAAGGCGGCTCTGGGGCCAACGTCCTGACTTTC
TRBJ2-7,TRBD2,many,TRBV7-2,CASSLAGSGGFEQYF,TGTGCCAGCAGCTTAGCGGGTAGCGGGGGGTTCGAGCAGTACTTC